Listed here are 15 T cell receptor beta chains from one sample, sequenced in a study of shared clonotypes between healthy human individuals. TCRdb's copy holds only in-frame clones and misses some; the assay was immunoSEQ multiplex PCR. The sample lists about 2,500,000 clones, more than 90% seen once, with about 0.13% in the top ten. Sequenced material: naive CD4+ T cells sorted from blood. Subset in this sample: CD45RA+ positively selected. The receptor source for this set is a young man in good health.

In regard to this clone: The same CDR3 also results from other DNA sequences found in this sample. This rearrangement joins TRBV20-1 to TRBJ1-1; no definite D call. V lost 7 bases and J lost 0, with 6 bases in between. CDR1 is DFQATT and CDR2 is SNEGSKA in the germline V gene (reference sequence). There are 11 residues in the CDR3. CDR3: CSVELNTEAFF. The CDR3 coding sequence is TGCAGTGTCGAGTTGAACACTGAAGCTTTCTTT.

The rearrangement joins TRBV12-5 to TRBJ1-3; 7 bases agree with TRBD1. V dropped 7 bases and J dropped 4; count of bases not matched to a gene: 10. CDR3 length: 15 amino acids. Germline-derived CDR1 and CDR2 are LGHNT and FRNRAP. CDR3 bases: TGTGCTAGTGCCGATTCAGGGGGGAGAGGAAACACCATATATTTT. It translates to CASADSGGRGNTIYF. Full variable domain (outside the CDR3, taken from reference TRBV12-5 and TRBJ1-3): DARVTQTPRHKVTEMGQEVTMRCQPILGHNTVFWYRQTMMQGLELLAYFRNRAPLDDSGMPKDRFSAEMPDATLATLKIQPSEPRDSAVYFCASADSGGRGNTIYFGEGSWLTVV.

CDR3 sequence reads: CASSAETGGRNGYTF. The CDR3 region has the DNA TGTGCCAGCAGTGCCGAAACAGGGGGTAGGAATGGCTACACCTTC. The chain has TRBV6-1 and TRBJ1-2, with 8 bases matching TRBD1. Germline CDR1 is MNHNS and CDR2 is SASEGT. The CDR3 is 15 amino acids. J gave up 6 bases and V 4 bases, and 10 bases lay outside the gene matches.

Notes on this clone: Within the sample, other DNA sequences also encode this same CDR3. The chain recombines TRBV5-1 with TRBJ2-3; D remains ambiguous. Germline V lookup: CDR1 SGHRS, CDR2 YFSETQ. The CDR3 sequence is 14 residues long. V gave up 0 bases and J gave up 2 bases, with 7 bases separating them. CDR3 residues: CASSLARVTDTQYF. CDR3 DNA sequence: TGCGCCAGCAGCTTGGCTAGAGTCACAGATACGCAGTATTTT. Full variable domain (remainder filled in from reference TRBV5-1 and TRBJ2-3): KAGVTQTPRYLIKTRGQQVTLSCSPISGHRSVSWYQQTPGQGLQFLFEYFSETQRNKGNFPGRFSGRQFSNSRSEMNVSTLELGDSALYLCASSLARVTDTQYFGPGTRLTVL.

CDR3 in DNA: TGTGCCTGGAGGTTGACAGGGGGGTCCACAGATACGCAGTATTTT. Translated, it gives CAWRLTGGSTDTQYF. The rearrangement links TRBV30 to TRBJ2-3; 9 nucleotides match TRBD1. Germline CDR1 reads GTSNPN; CDR2 reads SVGIG (reference sequence). After removal of 3 bases from V and 2 bases from J, the junction contained 6 bases not matched to a gene. This CDR3 has 15 amino acids.

The chain recombines TRBV28 with TRBJ1-6; D unresolved. CDR3 length: 12 amino acids. In germline, CDR1 is MDHEN, CDR2 SYDVKM. Trimming took 3 bases from V and 5 from J, leaving 2 bases between them. CDR3 region: CASSFNNSPLHF. Here the CDR3 DNA reads TGTGCCAGCAGTTTTAATAATTCACCCCTCCACTTT. The variable domain in full, completed from reference TRBV28 and TRBJ1-6, reads DVKVTQSSRYLVKRTGEKVFLECVQDMDHENMFWYRQDPGLGLRLIYFSYDVKMKEKGDIPEGYSVSREKKERFSLILESASTNQTSMYLCASSFNNSPLHFGNGTRLTVT.

The CDR3 sequence: CASSLTGVTSSYNSPLHF. The CDR3, as DNA: TGTGCCAGCAGCTTAACAGGAGTAACCAGCTCCTATAATTCACCCCTCCACTTT. The chain links TRBV7-8 to TRBJ1-6, with a tentative D call TRBD1 (5 bases). The CDR3 sequence is 18 residues long. Deletions cut 2 bases from V and 0 bases from J, with 14 bases between. Germline loops: CDR1 SGHVS, CDR2 FQNEAQ.

The chain couples TRBV7-3 to TRBJ1-2; TRBD1 is a possible D gene (5 bases). The CDR3 spans 15 residues. The germline CDR1 and CDR2 sequences are SGHTA and FQGTGA. V was cut by 1 base and J by 0 bases, with 9 bases left in between. The CDR3 sequence: CASSLKGRPNYGYTF. As DNA, the CDR3 is TGTGCCAGCAGCTTAAAGGGGCGACCTAACTATGGCTACACCTTC.

This clone showed up just once. The chain employs TRBV11-2 and TRBJ2-1; 14 nucleotides align to TRBD2. The V segment lost 3 bases and the J segment 9 bases; nucleotides outside the gene matches: 4. Per germline, CDR1 SGHAT and CDR2 FQNNGV. This CDR3 is built from 15 residues. CDR3 region: CASSFGTSGSSEQFF. The CDR3 DNA is TGTGCCAGCAGCTTCGGGACTAGCGGGAGTAGTGAGCAGTTCTTC. The full variable domain, its missing parts supplied by reference TRBV11-2 and TRBJ2-1, is EAGVAQSPRYKIIEKRQSVAFWCNPISGHATLYWYQQILGQGPKLLIQFQNNGVVDDSQLPKDRFSAERLKGVDSTLKIQPAKLEDSAVYLCASSFGTSGSSEQFFGPGTRLTVL.

This sequence joins TRBV19 and TRBJ2-2; TRBD1 matches 10 bases. The germline V gene has CDR1 LNHDA and CDR2 SQIVND (reference sequence). With 6 bases clipped from V and 4 bases from J, the junction kept 5 bases outside the gene matches. There are 15 residues in the CDR3. The CDR3 sequence: CASRRTGGFTGELFF. The CDR3, as DNA: TGTGCCAGTAGGAGGACAGGGGGATTCACCGGGGAGCTGTTTTTT.

V and J are TRBV25-1 and TRBJ2-3; D call uncertain. Trimming pared 2 bases from V and 3 bases from J, leaving 12 bases between. From germline, CDR1 is MGHDK and CDR2 SYGVNS. This CDR3 comprises 15 residues. CDR3 DNA: TGTGCCAGCAGTGAAGGAACCCATTCGACAGATACGCAGTATTTT. Amino acid sequence: CASSEGTHSTDTQYF.

This clone was observed a single time. V is TRBV5-1 and J is TRBJ2-7; the match to TRBD2 covers 7 bases. CDR3 size: 15 residues. Germline CDR1 reads SGHRS; CDR2 reads YFSETQ. Losses at the gene ends were 0 bases for V and 4 bases for J; bases not matched to a gene: 7. CDR3 protein: CASSLEAGIGYEQYF. The CDR3 nucleotides read TGCGCCAGCAGCTTGGAAGCGGGAATAGGGTACGAGCAGTACTTC.

The chain uses TRBV30 and TRBJ1-3; TRBD1 agrees at 8 bases. In germline, CDR1 is GTSNPN, CDR2 SVGIG (reference sequence). With V trimmed by 3 bases and J by 0 bases, 1 base remained unmatched. The CDR3 loop spans 14 amino acids. Here the CDR3 DNA reads TGTGCCTGGAGCGGGACAGGCTCTGGAAACACCATATATTTT. It codes for CAWSGTGSGNTIYF.

The rearrangement joins TRBV28 to TRBJ1-5; a weak D match, TRBD1 (5 bases). V lost 10 bases and J lost 0, with 16 bases in between. Germline V gives CDR1 MDHEN, CDR2 SYDVKM. The CDR3 has 15 residues. Here the CDR3 DNA reads TGTGCCATTAGAGCCGTGGGGGTTAGCAATCAGCCCCAGCATTTT. This translates into CAIRAVGVSNQPQHF.

J is TRBJ1-4 and V is TRBV10-3; 10 nucleotides match TRBD1. The CDR3 totals 16 residues. J lost 4 bases, V lost 8 bases, and 10 bases had no gene match. The germline V gene encodes CDR1 ENHRY and CDR2 SYGVKD. Here the CDR3 reads CAISQTGGGGNEKLFF. In nucleotides, the CDR3 is TGTGCCATCTCACAGACAGGGGGCGGGGGTAATGAAAAACTGTTTTTT.